The 19 T cell receptor beta chains below all came from one sample that was sequenced in a study of blood T cell repertoires in COVID-19. Clones were read by immunoSEQ multiplex PCR, and TCRdb kept only the in-frame ones, dropping some. This sample has under 300,000 clones, with approximately 85% found just once. Sequencing was done on a sample of peripheral blood. These receptors all stem from a man at least 80 years old with acute or convalescent COVID-19.

The chain couples TRBV7-2 to TRBJ1-1; weak D call: TRBD1 (6 bases). Germline CDR1 is SGHTA and CDR2 is FQGNSA. There are 13 residues in the CDR3. V lost 5 bases to trimming and J lost 6 bases, with 13 bases between them. The CDR3 sequence is CASSPSRQAEAFF. The DNA for the CDR3 is TGTGCCAGCAGCCCGAGTCGACAGGCTGAAGCTTTCTTT.

This clone appeared a single time. The rearrangement uses TRBV4-3 and TRBJ1-2; D gene unclear. The length of the CDR3 is 14 residues. Germline V gives CDR1 LGHNA, CDR2 YSLEER. The ends were cut back, 3 bases at V and 4 bases at J, with 12 bases in the middle. The CDR3 sequence is CASSQEGVGYGYTF. The CDR3 DNA sequence: TGCGCCAGCAGCCAGGAGGGAGTAGGCTATGGCTACACCTTC.

Worth noting for this clone: One junction end disagrees with the germline gene, perhaps due to a read error. The chain joins TRBV7-7 to TRBJ2-1, with TRBD1 matching over 11 bases. The CDR3 is 15 amino acids. Germline CDR1 reads SSHAT; CDR2 reads FNYEAQ (reference sequence). The CDR3 DNA is TGTGCTAGCAGCCCTGGGACAGGGGGGATCAATGAGCAGTTCTTC. It yields the protein CASSPGTGGINEQFF.

Regarding this clone: The same CDR3 arises from other DNA sequences in this sample as well. The V and J genes are TRBV19 and TRBJ2-3, with 10 positions matching TRBD2. There are 16 residues in the CDR3. The V gene's germline CDR1 is LNHDA and CDR2 SQIVND (reference sequence). With 5 bases clipped from V and 0 bases from J, the junction kept 5 bases outside the gene matches. The CDR3 sequence: CASSSRTSGSTDTQYF. In DNA, the CDR3 is TGTGCCAGTAGTTCTCGGACTAGCGGAAGCACAGATACGCAGTATTTT. Full variable domain (remainder filled in from reference TRBV19 and TRBJ2-3): DGGITQSPKYLFRKEGQNVTLSCEQNLNHDAMYWYRQDPGQGLRLIYYSQIVNDFQKGDIAEGYSVSREKKESFPLTVTSAQKNPTAFYLCASSSRTSGSTDTQYFGPGTRLTVL.

This rearrangement joins TRBV29-1 to TRBJ2-2; tentatively, D is TRBD2 (5 bases). Germline V lookup: CDR1 SQVTM, CDR2 ANQGSEA. The V and J ends lost 7 bases and 0 bases respectively, with 21 bases between them. This CDR3 spans 17 amino acids. CDR3 sequence: CSARGLDLSANTGELFF. The DNA of the CDR3 is TGCAGCGCCAGAGGGCTAGATCTATCCGCGAACACCGGGGAGCTGTTTTTT.

V usage is TRBV15 and J usage is TRBJ2-7, with TRBD2 as a possible D gene (6 bases). The V gene's germline CDR1 is LNHNV and CDR2 YYDKDF (reference sequence). This CDR3 is built from 16 residues. Trimming took 0 bases from V and 3 from J, leaving 15 bases between them. The CDR3 DNA reads as TGTGCCACCAGCAGAGATATGTCCTCGGGGGTCTACGAGCAGTACTTC. It specifies CATSRDMSSGVYEQYF.

The V call is TRBV28, the J call TRBJ1-5; TRBD1 is a possible D gene (5 bases). The CDR3 is 14 residues long. Between the trimmed V and J ends, which lost 3 bases and 6 bases, there was a span of 12 bases. Germline V gene sequence: CDR1 MDHEN, CDR2 SYDVKM. This chain's CDR3 is CASSFRRDGQPQHF. The CDR3 DNA follows: TGTGCCAGCAGTTTTAGGAGGGACGGTCAGCCCCAGCATTTT.

V and J are TRBV28 and TRBJ1-5; a possible D gene is TRBD1 (6 bases). This CDR3 region has 14 residues. V was shortened by 4 bases and J by 2 bases, with 9 bases between the two germline ends. In germline, CDR1 is MDHEN, CDR2 SYDVKM. The CDR3 reads CASSSSGGNQPQHF. CDR3 sequence (DNA): TGTGCCAGCAGTTCCTCAGGGGGCAATCAGCCCCAGCATTTT.

This chain uses TRBV4-3 with TRBJ1-1; D is unclear. CDR1 is LGHNA, CDR2 YSLEER, per germline. The CDR3 totals 14 residues. Trimming stripped 1 base from V and 6 bases from J, with 12 bases between. CDR3: CASSQARGRPEAFF. The CDR3 DNA is TGCGCCAGCAGCCAAGCTCGAGGGAGACCTGAAGCTTTCTTT.

A single count supports this clone. The chain employs TRBV7-8 and TRBJ2-2; TRBD1 is a possible D gene (5 bases). Deletions cut 3 bases from V and 0 bases from J, with 8 bases between. The CDR3 is 15 residues long. Germline loops: CDR1 SGHVS, CDR2 FQNEAQ. CDR3 loop: CASSLGRANTGELFF. The DNA for the CDR3 is TGTGCCAGCAGCTTGGGCAGGGCGAACACCGGGGAGCTGTTTTTT.

This clone has just one count. The chain is built from TRBV7-2 and TRBJ1-2; 9 nucleotides agree with TRBD1. Germline V gene lookup returns CDR1 SGHTA and CDR2 FQGNSA. The CDR3 loop spans 15 amino acids. The V gene end was trimmed by 4 bases and the J gene end by 4 bases; junction bases not matched to a gene: 7. Written as DNA, the CDR3 is TGTGCCAGCAGCTCGACAGGGGGAGCTGGCTATGGCTACACCTTC. Its translation: CASSSTGGAGYGYTF.

The CDR3 loop is CASLDRLGGYTF. CDR3 sequence (DNA): TGTGCCAGCCTGGACAGACTGGGTGGCTACACCTTC. The chain uses TRBV3-1 (or the pseudogene TRBV3-2) and TRBJ1-2, with a possible D match to TRBD1 (6 bases). The V and J ends lost 8 bases and 7 bases respectively, with 14 bases between them. This CDR3 is built from 12 residues. Germline loops: CDR1 LGHDT, CDR2 YNNKEL (reference sequence).

The chain carries TRBV4-3 and TRBJ1-2; possible D gene TRBD1, 5 bases. Germline values: CDR1 LGHNA, CDR2 YSLEER. V lost 7 bases and J lost 0, with 12 bases in between. The CDR3 spans 14 residues. The CDR3 loop reads CASTPGPANYGYTF. The CDR3 coding sequence is TGCGCCAGCACTCCAGGGCCAGCTAACTATGGCTACACCTTC.

V gene TRBV12-2 combines with J gene TRBJ2-7; TRBD1 was called by the table and not checked on the DNA. TRBV12-2 is a listed pseudogene. This CDR3 region has 17 residues. The CDR3 sequence: CASRLAAGRQDSYEQYF. CDR3 bases: TGTGCAAGTCGCTTAGCGGCCGGAAGGCAGGACTCCTACGAGCAGTACTTC.

The chain uses TRBV12-3 or TRBV12-4 and TRBJ1-2; D call uncertain. CDR3 length: 12 amino acids. Between the trimmed V and J ends, which lost 1 base and 5 bases, there was a span of 5 bases. This chain's CDR3 is CASSLVAYGYTF. The CDR3 nucleotides are TGTGCCAGCAGTTTAGTCGCGTATGGCTACACCTTC.

This clone was seen just once. The chain joins TRBV13 to TRBJ1-5, with unresolved D. This CDR3 comprises 14 residues. Germline lookup yields CDR1 PRHDT and CDR2 FYEKMQ (reference sequence). Trimming stripped 6 bases from V and 4 bases from J, with 13 bases between. CDR3: CASRFWHRNQPQHF. DNA for the CDR3: TGTGCCAGCAGATTCTGGCACCGTAATCAGCCCCAGCATTTT. Combining the CDR3 with reference TRBV13 and TRBJ1-5 gives the whole variable domain AAGVIQSPRHLIKEKRETATLKCYPIPRHDTVYWYQQGPGQDPQFLISFYEKMQSDKGSIPDRFSAQQFSDYHSELNMSSLELGDSALYFCASRFWHRNQPQHFGDGTRLSIL.

This clone was found once. The chain links TRBV10-3 to TRBJ2-7; 9 positions agree with TRBD1. CDR3 size: 13 residues. Per the germline V gene, CDR1 is ENHRY and CDR2 is SYGVKD. V was clipped by 10 bases and J by 0 bases; unmatched bases: 4. CDR3 protein: CATGTGSSYEQYF. In nucleotides, the CDR3 is TGTGCCACAGGGACAGGGAGCTCCTACGAGCAGTACTTC.

The chain employs TRBV12-3 or TRBV12-4 and TRBJ2-7, with unresolved D. The CDR3 is 11 amino acids. With 4 bases removed from V and 3 bases from J, the gap between germline ends came to 4 bases. CDR3 bases: TGTGCCAGCAGTTCTTACTACGAGCAGTACTTC. Translation: CASSSYYEQYF.

This sequence joins TRBV11-3 and TRBJ2-4, with D maybe TRBD2 (7 bases). Germline V gene lookup returns CDR1 SGHNT and CDR2 YENEEA. V was pared by 5 bases and J by 8 bases, with 16 bases between. CDR3 size: 14 residues. The CDR3 bases are TGTGCCAGCAGCCCCGGGGGCGGGGGAGACATTCAGTACTTC. Translation gives CASSPGGGGDIQYF.